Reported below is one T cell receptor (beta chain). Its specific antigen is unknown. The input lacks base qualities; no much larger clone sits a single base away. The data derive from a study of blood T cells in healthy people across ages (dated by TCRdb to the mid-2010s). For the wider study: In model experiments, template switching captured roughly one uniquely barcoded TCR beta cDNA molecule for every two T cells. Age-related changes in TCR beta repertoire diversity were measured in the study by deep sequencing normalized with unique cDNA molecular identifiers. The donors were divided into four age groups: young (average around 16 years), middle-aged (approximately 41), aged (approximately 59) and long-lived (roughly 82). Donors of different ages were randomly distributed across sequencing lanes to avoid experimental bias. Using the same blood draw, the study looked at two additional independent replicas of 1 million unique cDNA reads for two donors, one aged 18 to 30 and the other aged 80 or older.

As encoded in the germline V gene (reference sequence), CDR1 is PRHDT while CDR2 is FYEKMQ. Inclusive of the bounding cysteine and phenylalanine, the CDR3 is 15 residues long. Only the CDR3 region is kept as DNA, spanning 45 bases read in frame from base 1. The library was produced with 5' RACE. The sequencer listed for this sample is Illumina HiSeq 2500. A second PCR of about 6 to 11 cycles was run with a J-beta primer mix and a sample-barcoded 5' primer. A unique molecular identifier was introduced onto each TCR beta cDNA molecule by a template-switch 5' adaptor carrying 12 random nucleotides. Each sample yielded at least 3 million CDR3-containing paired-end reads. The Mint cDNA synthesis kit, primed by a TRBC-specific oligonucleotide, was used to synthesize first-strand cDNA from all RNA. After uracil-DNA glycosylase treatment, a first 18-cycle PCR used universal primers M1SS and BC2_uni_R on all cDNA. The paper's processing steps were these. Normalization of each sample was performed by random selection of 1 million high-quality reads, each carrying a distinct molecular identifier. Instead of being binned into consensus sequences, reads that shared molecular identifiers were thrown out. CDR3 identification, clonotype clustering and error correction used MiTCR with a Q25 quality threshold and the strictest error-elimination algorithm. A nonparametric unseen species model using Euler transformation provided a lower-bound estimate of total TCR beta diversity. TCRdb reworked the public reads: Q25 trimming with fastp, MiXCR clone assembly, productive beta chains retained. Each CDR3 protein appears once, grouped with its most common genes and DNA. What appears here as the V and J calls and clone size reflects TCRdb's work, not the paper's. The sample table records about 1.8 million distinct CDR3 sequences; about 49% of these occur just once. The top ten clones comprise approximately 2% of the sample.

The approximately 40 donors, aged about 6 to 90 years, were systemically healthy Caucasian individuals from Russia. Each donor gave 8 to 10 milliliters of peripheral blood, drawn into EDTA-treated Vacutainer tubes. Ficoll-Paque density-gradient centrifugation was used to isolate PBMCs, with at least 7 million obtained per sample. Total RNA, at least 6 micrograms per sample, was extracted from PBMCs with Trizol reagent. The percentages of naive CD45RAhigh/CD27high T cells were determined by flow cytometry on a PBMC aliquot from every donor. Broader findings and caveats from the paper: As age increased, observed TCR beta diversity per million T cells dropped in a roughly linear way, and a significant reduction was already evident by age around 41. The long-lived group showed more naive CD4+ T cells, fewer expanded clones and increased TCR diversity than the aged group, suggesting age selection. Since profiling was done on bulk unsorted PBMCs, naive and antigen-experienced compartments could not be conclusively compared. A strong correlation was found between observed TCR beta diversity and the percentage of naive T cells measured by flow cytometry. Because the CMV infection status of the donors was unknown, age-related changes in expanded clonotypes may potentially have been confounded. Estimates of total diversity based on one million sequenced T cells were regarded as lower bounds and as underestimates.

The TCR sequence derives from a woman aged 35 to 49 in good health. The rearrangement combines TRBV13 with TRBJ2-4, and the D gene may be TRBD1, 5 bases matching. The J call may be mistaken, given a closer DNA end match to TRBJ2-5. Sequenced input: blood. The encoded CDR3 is CASSLAGMNGETQYF. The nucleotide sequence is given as TGTGCCAGCAGCTTAGCAGGGATGAACGGAGAGACCCAGTACTTC.